This TCR beta chain came from a study of T cells in women clearing cervical HPV infection. Findings of the study overall: Cases carried less TRBV6-7 than controls: about 0.1% versus 0.15%.

Worth noting for this clone: Antigen specificity is unknown. The read gets to within 3 residues of the CDR3 end, and the germline J gene fills in the rest.

The CDR3 totals 14 residues. Germline CDR1 is SGHVS and CDR2 is FQNEAQ. Clones were read by immunoSEQ multiplex PCR, and TCRdb kept only the in-frame ones, dropping some. The sample totals some 46,000 clones. HPV was found by MY09/MY11 PCR and dot-blot genotyping. The sequence was collected from a woman between 18 and 70 years old with a cervical HPV16 infection that either progressed to CIN3+ or cleared (not recorded which). Sequenced input: blood buffy coat. The chain couples TRBV7-8 to TRBJ1-2; 7 positions match TRBD1. The sequenced part of the CDR3 DNA is TGTGCCAGCAGCTATAGTACAGGGGTGGAAGGC. Translated: CASSYSTGVEG. The whole CDR3 protein is CASSYSTGVEGYTF.